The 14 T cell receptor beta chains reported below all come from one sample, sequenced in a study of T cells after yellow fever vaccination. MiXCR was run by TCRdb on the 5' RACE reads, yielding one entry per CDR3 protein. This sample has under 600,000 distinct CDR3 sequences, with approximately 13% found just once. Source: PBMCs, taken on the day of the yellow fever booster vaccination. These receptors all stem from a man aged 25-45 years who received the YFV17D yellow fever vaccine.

For the CDR3, the DNA is TGTGCCAGCAGCTTAGAACGGGTAGCGGGAGGAGGCACAGATACGCAGTATTTT. Its translation: CASSLERVAGGGTDTQYF. The V gene is TRBV11-2, the J gene TRBJ2-3, with TRBD2 matching 10 bases. Germline values: CDR1 SGHAT, CDR2 FQNNGV. CDR3 size: 18 residues. The V and J ends lost 0 bases and 1 base, in that order; junction bases with no gene match: 7.

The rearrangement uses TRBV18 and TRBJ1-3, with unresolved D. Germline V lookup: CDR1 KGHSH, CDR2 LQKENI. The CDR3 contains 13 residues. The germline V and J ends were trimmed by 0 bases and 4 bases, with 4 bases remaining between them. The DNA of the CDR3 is TGTGCCAGCTCACCACCGGTAGGAAACACCATATATTTT. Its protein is CASSPPVGNTIYF.

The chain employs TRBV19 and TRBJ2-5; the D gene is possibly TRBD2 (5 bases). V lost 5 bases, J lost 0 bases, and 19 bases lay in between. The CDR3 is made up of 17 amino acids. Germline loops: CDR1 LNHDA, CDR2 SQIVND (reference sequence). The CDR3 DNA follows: TGTGCCAGTAGTGCCGACAAGACTACTAGGAACCAAGAGACCCAGTACTTC. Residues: CASSADKTTRNQETQYF.

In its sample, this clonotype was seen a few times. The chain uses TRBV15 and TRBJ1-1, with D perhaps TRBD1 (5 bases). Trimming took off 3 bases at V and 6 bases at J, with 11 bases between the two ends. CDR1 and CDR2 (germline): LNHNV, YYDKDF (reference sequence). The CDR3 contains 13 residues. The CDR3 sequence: CATSRDIDAEAFF. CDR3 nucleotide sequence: TGTGCCACCAGCAGGGACATCGACGCTGAAGCTTTCTTT.

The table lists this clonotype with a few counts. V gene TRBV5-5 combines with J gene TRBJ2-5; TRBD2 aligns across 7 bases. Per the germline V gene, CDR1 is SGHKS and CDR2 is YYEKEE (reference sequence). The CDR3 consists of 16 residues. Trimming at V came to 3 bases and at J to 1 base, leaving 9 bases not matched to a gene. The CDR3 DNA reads TGTGCCAGCAGCTCGTGGTATGGGGGGGGCCAAGAGACCCAGTACTTC. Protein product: CASSSWYGGGQETQYF.

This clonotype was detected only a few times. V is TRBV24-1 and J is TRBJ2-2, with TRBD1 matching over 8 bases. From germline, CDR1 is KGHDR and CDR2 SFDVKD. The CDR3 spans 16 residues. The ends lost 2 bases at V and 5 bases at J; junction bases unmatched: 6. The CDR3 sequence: CATSDSGTGGTGELFF. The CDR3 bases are TGTGCCACCAGTGATTCTGGGACAGGAGGAACCGGGGAGCTGTTTTTT.

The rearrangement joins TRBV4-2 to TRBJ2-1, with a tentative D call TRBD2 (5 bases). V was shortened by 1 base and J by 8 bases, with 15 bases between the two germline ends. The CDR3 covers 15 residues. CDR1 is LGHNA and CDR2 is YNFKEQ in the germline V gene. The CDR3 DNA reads TGTGCCAGCAGCCAAGGGGAGAGCGGTAGTGATGAGCAGTTCTTC. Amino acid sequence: CASSQGESGSDEQFF.

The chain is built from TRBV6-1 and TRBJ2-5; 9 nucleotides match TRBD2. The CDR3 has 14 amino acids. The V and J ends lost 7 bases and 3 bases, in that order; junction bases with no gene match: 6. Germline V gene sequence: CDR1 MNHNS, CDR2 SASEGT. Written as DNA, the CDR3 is TGTGCCAGCACTAAACTAGCGGGTGAAGAGACCCAGTACTTC. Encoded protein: CASTKLAGEETQYF.

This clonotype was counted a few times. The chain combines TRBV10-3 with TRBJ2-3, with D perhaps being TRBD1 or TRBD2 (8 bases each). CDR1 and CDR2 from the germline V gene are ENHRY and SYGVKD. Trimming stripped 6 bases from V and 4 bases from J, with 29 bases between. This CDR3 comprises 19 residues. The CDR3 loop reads CAISATGAGSSGRSDTQYF. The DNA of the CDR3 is TGTGCCATCAGCGCGACAGGGGCCGGATCCAGCGGGAGATCAGATACGCAGTATTTT.

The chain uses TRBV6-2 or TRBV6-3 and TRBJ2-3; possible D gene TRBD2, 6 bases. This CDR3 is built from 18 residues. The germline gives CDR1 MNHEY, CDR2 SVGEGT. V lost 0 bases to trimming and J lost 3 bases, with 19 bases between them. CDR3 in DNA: TGTGCCAGCAGTTACTCGAGTTCGTCGGGAGATCCTACAGATACGCAGTATTTT. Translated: CASSYSSSSGDPTDTQYF.

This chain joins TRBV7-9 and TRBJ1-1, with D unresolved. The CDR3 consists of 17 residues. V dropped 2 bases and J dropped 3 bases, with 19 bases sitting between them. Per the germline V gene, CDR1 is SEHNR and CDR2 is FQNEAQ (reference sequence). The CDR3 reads CASSLLIYYERDTEAFF. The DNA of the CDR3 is TGTGCCAGCAGCTTACTTATTTATTACGAAAGGGACACTGAAGCTTTCTTT.

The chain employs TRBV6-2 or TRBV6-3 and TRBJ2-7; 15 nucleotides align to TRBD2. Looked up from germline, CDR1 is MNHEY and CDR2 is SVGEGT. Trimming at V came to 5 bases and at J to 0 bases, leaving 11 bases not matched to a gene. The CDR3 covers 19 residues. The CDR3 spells CASSHRAGTSGRFSYEQYF. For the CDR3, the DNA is TGTGCCAGCAGTCATCGGGCCGGGACTAGCGGGAGGTTCTCCTACGAGCAGTACTTC.

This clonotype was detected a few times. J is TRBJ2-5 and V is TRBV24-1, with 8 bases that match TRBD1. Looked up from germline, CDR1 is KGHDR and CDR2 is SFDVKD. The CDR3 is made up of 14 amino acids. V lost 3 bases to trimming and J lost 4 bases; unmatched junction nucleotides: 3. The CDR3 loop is CATSDADRGETQYF. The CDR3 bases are TGTGCCACCAGTGATGCTGACAGGGGAGAGACCCAGTACTTC.

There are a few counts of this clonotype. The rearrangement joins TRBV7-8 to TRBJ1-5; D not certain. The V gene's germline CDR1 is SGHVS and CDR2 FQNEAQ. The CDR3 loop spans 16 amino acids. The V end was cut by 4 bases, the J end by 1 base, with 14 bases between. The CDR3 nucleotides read TGTGCCAGCAGCTCAACCTACGGGATGAGCAATCAGCCCCAGCATTTT. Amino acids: CASSSTYGMSNQPQHF.